This T cell receptor (beta chain) was recovered during a study of beta chain features in type 1 diabetes. Study-wide points: Type 1 diabetes patients showed fewer insertions and more deletions at VDJ junctions.

In all sorted populations, purity surpassed 95%. Germline V gene sequence: CDR1 PRHDT, CDR2 FYEKMQ (reference sequence). The CDR3 is 13 residues long. Trimming removed 0 bases at V and 3 bases at J, with 3 bases between. Concerning this clone itself: Its cognate antigen is unknown.

Every isolated RNA sample was fully reverse transcribed, so sequencing captured expressed TCRB transcripts. Clones were sequenced by immunoSEQ multiplex PCR, and TCRdb holds only the in-frame ones, with some missing. The repertoire has around 450,000 clones, roughly an eighth of them found once; the top ten carry roughly 0.046%. This clonotype was obtained from a young woman in good health. This chain joins TRBV13 and TRBJ2-4, with D unclear. Sequencing input: naive CD4+ T cells from blood. The DNA of the CDR3 is TGTGCCAGCAGCTTAGGGGGCAAAAACATTCAGTACTTC. Its translation: CASSLGGKNIQYF.